The clone carrying this T cell receptor beta chain was observed a few times. Primers used in a second PCR of about 7 to 12 cycles were a sample-barcoded 5' primer and a J-beta primer mix. TCRdb ran MiXCR on the 5' RACE reads and lists one entry per CDR3 protein. Altogether about 680,000 distinct CDR3 sequences are present, 45% to 50% being singletons, with the ten largest covering roughly 31%. Per germline, CDR1 SGHTA and CDR2 FQGNSA. This CDR3 region has 14 residues. Deletions cut 0 bases from V and 1 base from J, with 6 bases between. The data were obtained in a study of blood T cells in healthy people across ages.

The receptor was derived from a woman aged 55-70 years in good health. The source material was blood. V usage is TRBV7-2 and J usage is TRBJ2-5, with D unclear. CDR3 bases: TGTGCCAGCAGCTTAGCTTTAGGCCAAGAGACCCAGTACTTC. Amino acids: CASSLALGQETQYF.